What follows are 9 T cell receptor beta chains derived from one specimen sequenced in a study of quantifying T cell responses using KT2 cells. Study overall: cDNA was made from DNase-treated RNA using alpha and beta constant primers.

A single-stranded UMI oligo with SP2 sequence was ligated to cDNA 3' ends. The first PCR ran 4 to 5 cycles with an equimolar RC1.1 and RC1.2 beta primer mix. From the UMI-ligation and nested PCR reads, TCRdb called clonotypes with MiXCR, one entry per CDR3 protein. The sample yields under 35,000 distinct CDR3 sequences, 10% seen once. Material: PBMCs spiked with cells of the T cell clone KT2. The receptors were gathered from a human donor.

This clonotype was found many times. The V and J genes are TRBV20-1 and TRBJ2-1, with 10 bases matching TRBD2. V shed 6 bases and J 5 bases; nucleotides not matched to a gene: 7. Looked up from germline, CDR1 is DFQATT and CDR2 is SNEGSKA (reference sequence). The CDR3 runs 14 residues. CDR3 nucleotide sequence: TGCAGTGCCCCGAGGACTAGCGGACACAATGAGCAGTTCTTC. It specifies CSAPRTSGHNEQFF.

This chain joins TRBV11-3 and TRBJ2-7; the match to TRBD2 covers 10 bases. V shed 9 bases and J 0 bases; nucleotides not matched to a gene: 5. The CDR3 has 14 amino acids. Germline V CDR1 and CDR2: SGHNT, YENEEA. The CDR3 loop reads CASSGLALSYEQYF. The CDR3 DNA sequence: TGTGCCAGTTCGGGACTAGCGCTCTCCTACGAGCAGTACTTC.

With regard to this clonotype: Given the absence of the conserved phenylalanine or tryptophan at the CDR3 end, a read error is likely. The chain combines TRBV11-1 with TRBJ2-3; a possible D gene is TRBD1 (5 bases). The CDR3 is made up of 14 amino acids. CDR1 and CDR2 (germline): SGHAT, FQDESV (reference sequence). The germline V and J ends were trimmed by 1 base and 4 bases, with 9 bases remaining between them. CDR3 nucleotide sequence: TGTGCCAGCAGCTTAGAAAGGGGCCCAGATACGCAGTATCTT. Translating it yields CASSLERGPDTQYL.

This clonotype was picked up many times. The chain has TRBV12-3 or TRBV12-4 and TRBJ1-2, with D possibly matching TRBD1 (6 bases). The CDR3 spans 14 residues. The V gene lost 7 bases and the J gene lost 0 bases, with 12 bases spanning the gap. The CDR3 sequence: CASTLRQANYGYTF. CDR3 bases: TGTGCCAGCACCTTAAGACAGGCTAACTATGGCTACACCTTC.

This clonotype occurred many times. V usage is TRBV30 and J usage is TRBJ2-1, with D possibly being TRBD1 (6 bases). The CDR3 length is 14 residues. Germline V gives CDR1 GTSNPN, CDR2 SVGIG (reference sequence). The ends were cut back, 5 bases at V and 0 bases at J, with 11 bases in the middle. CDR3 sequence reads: CAWEDRISYNEQFF. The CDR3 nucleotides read TGTGCCTGGGAAGACAGGATCTCCTACAATGAGCAGTTCTTC.

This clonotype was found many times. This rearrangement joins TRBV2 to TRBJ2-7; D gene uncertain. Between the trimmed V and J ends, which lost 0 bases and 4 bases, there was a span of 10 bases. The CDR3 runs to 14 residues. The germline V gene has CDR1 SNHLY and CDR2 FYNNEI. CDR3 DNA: TGTGCCAGCAGTGAAGCGGTTGGGCGGTACGAGCAGTACTTC. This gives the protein CASSEAVGRYEQYF.

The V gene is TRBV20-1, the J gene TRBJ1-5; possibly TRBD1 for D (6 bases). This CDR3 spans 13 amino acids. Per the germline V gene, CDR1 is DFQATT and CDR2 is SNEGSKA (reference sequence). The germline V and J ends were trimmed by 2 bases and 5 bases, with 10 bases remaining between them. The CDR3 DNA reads TGCAGTGCTAGACCGAGGACAGATCAGCCCCAGCATTTT. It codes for CSARPRTDQPQHF.

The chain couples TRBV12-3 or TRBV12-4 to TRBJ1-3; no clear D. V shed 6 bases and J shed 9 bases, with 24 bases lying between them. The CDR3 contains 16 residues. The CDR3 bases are TGTGCCAGCAGCCCGGAGATGATTTCTCTGGTAATCACCATATATTTT. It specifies CASSPEMISLVITIYF.

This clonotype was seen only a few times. The CDR3 sequence: CASSDRLAGGPPLGGNEQFF. The CDR3 DNA is TGTGCCAGCAGTGACCGACTAGCGGGGGGCCCACCCCTTGGAGGCAATGAGCAGTTCTTC. The rearrangement joins TRBV6-1 to TRBJ2-1, with 13 positions matching TRBD2. This CDR3 comprises 20 residues. In germline, CDR1 is MNHNS, CDR2 SASEGT. V was clipped by 3 bases and J by 6 bases; unmatched bases: 17.